These 29 T cell receptor beta chains originate from one sample sequenced in a study of read filtering for tumor transcriptome and immune sequencing. Molecular barcoded adaptors covering alpha/delta and beta/gamma chains were used on roughly 400 ng RNA. TCRdb processed the reads anew with MiXCR; each CDR3 protein has one entry. This table holds tens of thousands of distinct CDR3 sequences, around 21% found once. The sample was a population of CD138-negative cells sorted from bone marrow. These receptors were taken from a donor older than 35 with multiple myeloma.

CDR3 sequence reads: CASKRTGWQETQYF. The CDR3 DNA reads as TGTGCCAGCAAGAGGACAGGATGGCAAGAGACCCAGTACTTC. The chain is built from TRBV2 and TRBJ2-5, with 7 nucleotides matching TRBD1. Germline assignment: CDR1 SNHLY and CDR2 FYNNEI. Trimming removed 7 bases from V and 2 bases from J; junction bases left unmatched: 7. The CDR3 loop spans 14 amino acids.

This clonotype was recorded many times. Sequence at one end of the junction differs from germline and may be a read error. The chain recombines TRBV7-7 with TRBJ2-1; D might be TRBD1 (6 bases). This CDR3 has 15 amino acids. Germline V lookup: CDR1 SSHAT, CDR2 FNYEAQ (reference sequence). The CDR3 sequence is CASSLTWTDYNEQFF. CDR3 DNA sequence: TGTGCTAGCAGCCTTACTTGGACAGACTACAATGAGCAGTTCTTC.

Ten or more counts support this clonotype. A junction end diverges from the germline sequence, so it may reflect a read error. The chain recombines TRBV7-9 with TRBJ2-7; no clear D. The CDR3 has 11 residues. The germline V gene encodes CDR1 SEHNR and CDR2 FQNEAQ (reference sequence). CDR3: CASSKAVEQYF. CDR3 sequence (DNA): TGTGCCAGCTCCAAGGCGGTCGAGCAGTATTTC. The full variable domain, with the rest looked up from reference TRBV7-9 and TRBJ2-7, is DTGVSQNPRHKITKRGQNVTFRCDPISEHNRLYWYRQTLGQGPEFLTYFQNEAQLEKSRLLSDRFSAERPKGSFSTLEIQRTEQGDSAMYLCASSKAVEQYFGPGTRLTVT.

As to this clonotype: A junction boundary mismatches the germline segment, possibly from a read error. The chain joins TRBV24-1 to TRBJ1-5; TRBD1 matches at 7 bases. CDR3 length equals 15 residues. CDR1 is KGHDR, CDR2 SFDVKD, per germline. The CDR3 protein is CAASDLRRGRKTQHF. The CDR3, as DNA: TGTGCCGCCAGTGATTTGCGGAGGGGGCGAAAGACCCAGCATTTT.

This clonotype was seen many times. Here the CDR3 reads CSALAGSYNEQFF. CDR3 DNA: TGCAGTGCTCTAGCGGGATCCTACAATGAGCAGTTCTTC. The rearrangement links TRBV20-1 to TRBJ2-1; the match to TRBD2 covers 9 bases. Germline CDR1 is DFQATT and CDR2 is SNEGSKA (reference sequence). The CDR3 is 13 amino acids. The J segment lost 1 base and the V segment lost 5 bases, leaving 0 bases of the junction unmatched.

V usage is TRBV20-1 and J usage is TRBJ2-1; 8 bases agree with TRBD2. CDR1 and CDR2 from the germline V gene are DFQATT and SNEGSKA (reference sequence). With V trimmed by 8 bases and J by 8 bases, 17 bases remained unmatched. CDR3 size: 15 residues. The CDR3 sequence: CSTGEVSGIEYEQFF. The CDR3 nucleotides read TGCAGTACTGGAGAGGTTAGCGGGATTGAGTATGAGCAGTTCTTC.

This clonotype was found a few times. The chain has TRBV12-5 and TRBJ1-4; D might be TRBD1 (5 bases). V was pared by 6 bases and J by 6 bases, with 20 bases between. This CDR3 contains 16 residues. Germline V gene data show CDR1 as LGHNT and CDR2 as FRNRAP. The CDR3 coding sequence is TGTGCTAGTGGCCCCCAACAAAGTGGGGCGTATGAAAAACTGTTTTTT. This gives the protein CASGPQQSGAYEKLFF.

In its sample, this clonotype was seen a few times. This may be a read error: a much more frequent sequence differs by one nucleotide. CDR3 coding DNA: TGTGCCAGCAGCCGAGTGGCCTACGAGCAGTACTTC. The encoded protein is CASSRVAYEQYF. V gene TRBV14 combines with J gene TRBJ2-7; D remains unclear. CDR1 SGHDN and CDR2 FVKESK come from the germline V gene. Trimming pared 4 bases from V and 2 bases from J, leaving 6 bases between. This CDR3 region has 12 residues.

This clonotype was detected many times. CDR3 region: CASSRPGTGANVLTF. CDR3 DNA: TGTGCCAGCAGCCGACCTGGGACTGGGGCCAACGTCCTGACTTTC. V and J are TRBV28 and TRBJ2-6; D gene unclear. The V end lost 6 bases, the J end lost 2 bases, and 11 bases lay between the germline ends. The CDR3 consists of 15 residues. CDR1 and CDR2 (germline): MDHEN, SYDVKM.

A note on this clonotype: Just one base apart from a much larger clone, this may be a read error. This likely comes from a read error, as the CDR3 has no conserved phenylalanine or tryptophan at its end. The rearrangement uses TRBV5-1 and TRBJ2-5, with 10 bases lining up with TRBD1. V lost 4 bases and J lost 5; bases outside the gene matches: 5. Germline V gives CDR1 SGHRS, CDR2 YFSETQ. The CDR3 is 14 amino acids. CDR3 nucleotide sequence: TGCGCCAGCAGCGGGGGACAGGGGAGTGAGACCCAGTACTTA. Translating gives CASSGGQGSETQYL.

This clonotype was detected a few times. V and J are TRBV11-2 and TRBJ1-4; perhaps TRBD1 as D (5 bases). The CDR3 loop spans 16 amino acids. The V and J ends lost 3 bases and 8 bases respectively, with 19 bases between them. The germline CDR1 and CDR2 sequences are SGHAT and FQNNGV. The CDR3 is CASSLSLSGSIEKLFF. The CDR3 nucleotides are TGTGCCAGCAGCTTGTCTCTCTCAGGGTCCATCGAAAAACTGTTTTTT.

This clonotype occurred a few times. The rearrangement uses TRBV20-1 and TRBJ2-6, with D maybe TRBD2 (5 bases). V was shortened by 6 bases and J by 2 bases, with 11 bases between the two germline ends. From germline, CDR1 is DFQATT and CDR2 SNEGSKA (reference sequence). There are 14 residues in the CDR3. The CDR3 coding sequence is TGCAGTGCGAAGCCGGAGGCTGGGGCCAACGTCCTGACTTTC. Its protein is CSAKPEAGANVLTF.

Worth noting for this clonotype: This clone may be a read error of a much larger clone one base away. This rearrangement joins TRBV27 to TRBJ1-5, with D possibly TRBD1 on 5 matching bases. Deletions cut 4 bases from V and 7 bases from J, with 14 bases between. Germline V gives CDR1 MNHEY, CDR2 SMNVEV (reference sequence). This CDR3 has 14 residues. CDR3 in DNA: TGTGCCAGCAGTTCCGTTCAGGGTTCCCAGCCCCAGCATTTT. Protein: CASSSVQGSQPQHF.

For this clonotype: It is likely a read error, because the conserved phenylalanine at the end of the CDR3 is missing. The genes are TRBV19 and TRBJ2-6, with D unclear. The CDR3 has 15 amino acids. Trimming left V 6 bases short and J 1 base short, with 10 bases between. CDR1 is LNHDA, CDR2 SQIVND, per germline (reference sequence). The CDR3 nucleotides read TGTGCCAGTAGAGATCTGCAGTCTGGGGCCAACGTCCTGACTCTC. The encoded protein is CASRDLQSGANVLTL.

This clonotype was detected many times. The V and J genes are TRBV5-1 and TRBJ2-6; D is ambiguous. Germline assignment: CDR1 SGHRS and CDR2 YFSETQ. Trimming shortened V by 1 base and J by 4 bases, and 9 bases separated the two germline ends. The CDR3 extends over 15 amino acids. CDR3 residues: CASSLRASGANVLTF. CDR3 sequence (DNA): TGCGCCAGCAGCTTGCGGGCGTCGGGGGCCAACGTCCTGACTTTC.

In this sample, this clonotype turned up many times. The gene calls are TRBV18 and TRBJ2-1; D ambiguous. The germline V gene encodes CDR1 KGHSH and CDR2 LQKENI. With 2 bases removed from V and 0 bases from J, the gap between germline ends came to 8 bases. This CDR3 is 15 amino acids long. In DNA, the CDR3 is TGTGCCAGCTCACCAGACATGAGCTCCTACAATGAGCAGTTCTTC. Translating it yields CASSPDMSSYNEQFF.

This clonotype was counted many times. V gene TRBV6-4 combines with J gene TRBJ2-3; 8 bases agree with TRBD2. CDR3 length: 15 amino acids. The germline V gene encodes CDR1 MRHNA and CDR2 SNTAGT. V lost 3 bases, J lost 2 bases, and 4 bases stayed unmatched. The CDR3 DNA is TGTGCCAGCAGTGAGACGGGGGGGCCCACAGATACGCAGTATTTT. Residues: CASSETGGPTDTQYF.

Note on this clonotype: Since the CDR3 does not end with the conserved phenylalanine or tryptophan, this likely comes from a read error. V usage is TRBV19 and J usage is TRBJ1-1; a weak D match, TRBD1 (5 bases). The CDR3 covers 14 residues. Looked up from germline, CDR1 is LNHDA and CDR2 is SQIVND (reference sequence). CDR3 protein: CASSIQGRGTEAFL. CDR3 DNA sequence: TGTGCCAGTAGTATCCAGGGAAGGGGCACTGAGGCTTTCCTT.

The rearrangement joins TRBV5-8 to TRBJ2-1; 8 bases match TRBD2. The length of the CDR3 is 16 residues. CDR1 SGHTS and CDR2 YDEGEE come from the germline V gene. V lost 0 bases, J lost 5 bases, and 7 bases stayed unmatched. In DNA, the CDR3 is TGTGCCAGCAGCTTGGGAGGGACTAGGTCAAACAATGAGCAGTTCTTC. Translation gives CASSLGGTRSNNEQFF.

This clonotype was seen ten or more times. V is TRBV7-9 and J is TRBJ2-5; D is possibly TRBD1 or TRBD2 (6 bases each). This CDR3 has 14 residues. Germline V gene lookup returns CDR1 SEHNR and CDR2 FQNEAQ (reference sequence). V dropped 0 bases and J dropped 5 bases, with 10 bases sitting between them. Here the CDR3 DNA reads TGTGCCAGCAGCTTAGCAGGAGGGGGGGAGACCCAGTACTTC. It specifies CASSLAGGGETQYF.

In its sample, this clonotype was seen many times. V and J are TRBV24-1 and TRBJ2-3; D ambiguous. CDR3 length: 14 amino acids. The germline V gene has CDR1 KGHDR and CDR2 SFDVKD. Trimming removed 4 bases at V and 1 base at J, with 8 bases between. The CDR3 loop is CATSDSARTDTQYF. CDR3 sequence (DNA): TGTGCCACCAGTGACAGTGCTCGCACAGATACGCAGTATTTT.

About this clonotype: A far larger clone is one nucleotide away, so this likely arose from a read error. This chain joins TRBV6-5 and TRBJ2-1; a possible D gene is TRBD1 (6 bases). CDR3 length equals 14 residues. Germline values: CDR1 MNHEY, CDR2 SVGAGI. CDR3 protein: CTSSYEGGPNEQFF. The CDR3 DNA reads TGTACCAGCAGTTACGAAGGGGGACCAAATGAGCAGTTCTTC.

This clonotype showed up many times. The chain recombines TRBV18 with TRBJ1-3; possible D gene TRBD1, 6 bases. In germline, CDR1 is KGHSH, CDR2 LQKENI. CDR3 size: 13 residues. The V end lost 3 bases, the J end lost 8 bases, and 11 bases lay between the germline ends. The chain's CDR3 is CASSPREGDTIYF. CDR3 DNA sequence: TGTGCCAGCTCACCGCGCGAGGGGGACACCATATATTTT. Full variable domain (missing parts from reference TRBV18 and TRBJ1-3): NAGVMQNPRHLVRRRGQEARLRCSPMKGHSHVYWYRQLPEEGLKFMVYLQKENIIDESGMPKERFSAEFPKEGPSILRIQQVVRGDSAAYFCASSPREGDTIYFGEGSWLTVV.

This clonotype was observed many times. A read error may account for a junction end that differs from germline. This chain links TRBV5-1 with TRBJ2-5; 8 nucleotides align to TRBD1. The CDR3 has 13 amino acids. The V gene's germline CDR1 is SGHRS and CDR2 YFSETQ. CDR3 residues: CASSRGRQETQYF. In nucleotides, the CDR3 is TGTGCCAGCAGCAGGGGGCGGCAAGAGACCCAGTACTTC.

This clonotype occurred a few times. V usage is TRBV15 and J usage is TRBJ1-5, with a possible D match to TRBD1 (6 bases). The V gene's germline CDR1 is LNHNV and CDR2 YYDKDF (reference sequence). V dropped 1 base and J dropped 10 bases, with 20 bases sitting between them. There are 16 residues in the CDR3. The CDR3 DNA is TGTGCCACCAGCAGAGGCGACGGACAGTGGATTGATCCCCAGCATTTT. It is translated as CATSRGDGQWIDPQHF.

V and J are TRBV12-3 or TRBV12-4 and TRBJ1-1; D not resolved. CDR3 size: 14 residues. Trimming cost V 5 bases and J 4 bases, with 14 bases left between them. The CDR3 sequence: CASSPFRRTTEAFF. CDR3 DNA: TGTGCCAGCAGTCCCTTTCGGAGGACCACTGAAGCTTTCTTT.

This clonotype was recorded many times. The chain uses TRBV12-3 or TRBV12-4 and TRBJ2-7; the D call may be TRBD1 or TRBD2 (5 bases each). With 6 bases removed from V and 7 bases from J, the gap between germline ends came to 19 bases. CDR3 length: 14 residues. The CDR3 coding sequence is TGTGCCAGCAGAGGGGACGGTGACTCGAGGGAGCAGTACTTC. It encodes CASRGDGDSREQYF.

J is TRBJ2-5 and V is TRBV4-1, with 7 nucleotides matching TRBD2. There are 15 residues in the CDR3. Unmatched junction bases numbered 5, after V lost 3 bases and J lost 1 base. The germline CDR1 and CDR2 sequences are MGHRA and YSYEKL. The CDR3 loop is CASSHHGEGQETQYF. CDR3 in DNA: TGCGCCAGCAGCCATCATGGGGAGGGCCAAGAGACCCAGTACTTC.

The sample holds a few counts of this clonotype. The rearrangement uses TRBV12-5 and TRBJ1-3; 8 bases are a match to TRBD1. The CDR3 runs 14 residues. Germline V CDR1 and CDR2: LGHNT, FRNRAP. Germline trimming cut 5 bases from V and 8 bases from J; bases unmatched to any gene: 8. CDR3 residues: CASGPGTGWDTIYF. The CDR3 coding sequence is TGTGCTAGTGGTCCCGGGACAGGCTGGGACACCATATATTTT.